This T cell receptor (beta chain) appears in the sequencing data of a study of blood T cell repertoires in COVID-19. Study background: Samples representing acute and convalescent COVID-19 were sourced from the United States, Italy and Spain.

Original analysis: Reference gene primers were amplified, and this amplification served to estimate nucleated cell counts. Profiled with immunoSEQ multiplex PCR; TCRdb holds only in-frame clones, not every one. V and J calls and clone size follow that table, whereas D and trimming were derived from the DNA. The sample contains under 450,000 clones, approximately 90% of which appear only once. The material sequenced was peripheral blood. The sequence was collected from a woman in her thirties or forties with COVID-19, enrolled during active disease.

The CDR3 protein is CATSRGGQSFEAFF. The CDR3 DNA follows: TGTGCCACCAGCAGAGGCGGACAGTCATTTGAAGCTTTCTTT. This chain uses TRBV15 with TRBJ1-1; maybe TRBD1 (6 bases). Germline CDR1 is LNHNV and CDR2 is YYDKDF (reference sequence). The CDR3 contains 14 residues. V was shortened by 1 base and J by 7 bases, with 13 bases between the two germline ends.